Detailed here is one T cell receptor (beta chain). Its antigen is as yet unknown. These data come from a study of T-cell reconstitution after alpha-beta-depleted transplantation in children. The study's findings and limits: The main origin of T-cell counts and diversity one year after transplant was newly produced T cells.

The CDR3 runs to 15 residues. The V gene end was trimmed by 2 bases and the J gene end by 8 bases; junction bases not matched to a gene: 8. Germline values: CDR1 SGHRS, CDR2 YFSETQ. Preparation of the TCRbeta library involved a method that used unique molecular identifiers. TCRdb passed the PCR reads through MiXCR, listing each CDR3 protein once. The sample shows hundreds of thousands of distinct CDR3 sequences, roughly 16% of them seen only once. The sequences come from PBMCs, mostly from graft donor cells, collected 360 days after TCRalphabeta/CD19-depleted stem cell transplant. This chain uses TRBV5-1 with TRBJ2-1; TRBD2 agrees at 9 bases. The clonotype was recovered from a male patient aged 2 to 10 who had a stem cell transplant for acute lymphoblastic leukemia, so the T cells may come from the graft donor. As DNA, the CDR3 is TGCGCCAGCAGCTTTAGTAGCGGGAGCGTCCATGAGCAGTTCTTC. This gives the protein CASSFSSGSVHEQFF.